This paragraph reports one TCR beta chain. The antigen is not known. Assaying covered about 99,000 TCR templates per sample. Using immunoSEQ multiplex PCR, the repertoire was profiled, and TCRdb retains in-frame clones only, with some absent. The sample shows around 120,000 clones, about 94% of them seen only once. This CDR3 is built from 14 residues. Germline V lookup: CDR1 SGHRS, CDR2 YFSETQ. The germline V and J ends were trimmed by 2 bases and 0 bases, with 9 bases remaining between them. This record belongs to a study of siplizumab effects on memory and regulatory T cells. Points from the study as a whole: Siplizumab brought about a significant reduction in alloreactive sequences traceable to unstimulated CD4+ memory cells. Reactions containing siplizumab showed mappable alloreactive CD4+ clones averaging approximately 75% Treg-derived, versus 26.9% in controls.

The gene calls are TRBV5-1 and TRBJ2-7, with a weak D call TRBD2 (5 bases). This receptor was identified in a human donor in good health. Sequencing was carried out using non-Treg CD4+ T cells sorted from blood. The CDR3 DNA reads as TGCGCCAGCAGCTTTAGCGAGAGCTCCTACGAGCAGTACTTC. Translating gives CASSFSESSYEQYF.